The 31 T cell receptor beta chains below all came from one sample that was sequenced in a study of cytomegalovirus exposure and HLA in healthy donors. This PCR relied on a set of 60 Vbeta primers and 13 Jbeta primers. The data were produced by immunoSEQ multiplex PCR, yet TCRdb's version contains in-frame clones alone and is incomplete. The data show under 150,000 clones, around 82% seen once. Input material: PBMCs. Source of these receptors: a woman aged 25 to 39 in good health and CMV-seropositive.

The CDR3 sequence: CASSDGQGTKGYTF. CDR3 bases: TGTGCCAGCAGTGACGGACAGGGTACGAAGGGCTACACCTTC. The chain has TRBV6-1 and TRBJ1-2, with TRBD1 matching 8 bases. V gave up 3 bases and J gave up 8 bases; unmatched junction bases: 8. In germline, CDR1 is MNHNS, CDR2 SASEGT. CDR3 size: 14 residues.

V and J are TRBV7-2 and TRBJ2-1, with D possibly matching TRBD2 (5 bases). Trimming removed 2 bases from V and 2 bases from J, with 13 bases in between. The germline CDR1 and CDR2 sequences are SGHTA and FQGNSA. The CDR3 has 16 residues. CDR3 sequence reads: CASSLLGGLTYNEQFF. CDR3 coding DNA: TGTGCCAGCAGCTTACTCGGCGGGCTGACCTACAATGAGCAGTTCTTC.

The V and J genes are TRBV15 and TRBJ2-7; TRBD1 might be the D (6 bases). This CDR3 comprises 14 residues. CDR1 is LNHNV, CDR2 YYDKDF, per germline (reference sequence). The germline V and J ends were trimmed by 1 base and 2 bases, with 9 bases remaining between them. The CDR3 DNA reads TGTGCCACCAGCAGAGGAGGACAGACCTACGAGCAGTACTTC. This gives the protein CATSRGGQTYEQYF.

The V and J genes are TRBV6-5 and TRBJ2-1; possible D gene TRBD2, 6 bases. Germline lookup yields CDR1 MNHEY and CDR2 SVGAGI. The CDR3 totals 15 residues. The ends were cut back, 6 bases at V and 6 bases at J, with 18 bases in the middle. CDR3 amino acids: CASRRSIGGANEQFF. The DNA of the CDR3 is TGTGCCAGCAGGCGCAGTATCGGAGGGGCCAATGAGCAGTTCTTC.

This rearrangement joins TRBV5-1 to TRBJ1-1, with 7 bases fitting TRBD1. This CDR3 is built from 13 residues. V lost 4 bases, J lost 7 bases, and 7 bases stayed unmatched. Germline loops: CDR1 SGHRS, CDR2 YFSETQ. In DNA form, the CDR3 reads TGCGCCAGCAGCGTACAGGGGCTTTATGAAGCTTTCTTT. It specifies CASSVQGLYEAFF. The whole variable domain, remainder taken from reference TRBV5-1 and TRBJ1-1, is KAGVTQTPRYLIKTRGQQVTLSCSPISGHRSVSWYQQTPGQGLQFLFEYFSETQRNKGNFPGRFSGRQFSNSRSEMNVSTLELGDSALYLCASSVQGLYEAFFGQGTRLTVV.

As DNA, the CDR3 is TGTGCCAGCAGTTTATTTGGGGGTCTTGGGGAGGACGAGCAGTACTTC. Protein sequence: CASSLFGGLGEDEQYF. The chain couples TRBV27 to TRBJ2-7, with D perhaps matching TRBD2 (6 bases). The germline V gene encodes CDR1 MNHEY and CDR2 SMNVEV (reference sequence). This CDR3 has 16 amino acids. V was shortened by 1 base and J by 5 bases, with 18 bases between the two germline ends.

The chain carries TRBV5-7 and TRBJ2-3; D remains ambiguous. TRBV5-7 is an open reading frame, and its role is uncertain. V was cut by 6 bases and J by 3 bases, with 23 bases left in between. This CDR3 comprises 17 residues. CDR3 loop: CASMSVCVSTSTDTQYF. The CDR3 nucleotides are TGTGCCAGCATGAGCGTGTGTGTGTCTACGTCGACAGATACGCAGTATTTT.

The chain has TRBV25-1 and TRBJ2-1; 7 bases align to TRBD1. Germline V gene lookup returns CDR1 MGHDK and CDR2 SYGVNS. This CDR3 spans 18 amino acids. Trimming removed 5 bases from V and 3 bases from J; junction bases left unmatched: 16. The CDR3 bases are TGTGCCAGCAGTACCGTAATCCCAGGGGGTAGTTTCTACAATGAGCAGTTCTTC. This gives the protein CASSTVIPGGSFYNEQFF. Combining the CDR3 with reference TRBV25-1 and TRBJ2-1 gives the whole variable domain EADIYQTPRYLVIGTGKKITLECSQTMGHDKMYWYQQDPGMELHLIHYSYGVNSTEKGDLSSESTVSRIRTEHFPLTLESARPSHTSQYLCASSTVIPGGSFYNEQFFGPGTRLTVL.

This chain connects TRBV5-1 to TRBJ2-5, with 9 bases aligning to TRBD1. TRBJ2-7 explains the end of the DNA better; the J call may be wrong. Germline V lookup: CDR1 SGHRS, CDR2 YFSETQ. CDR3 size: 16 residues. The CDR3 DNA reads TGCGCCAGCAGCTTGCCCTCCCGGGACAGGGACTACGAGCAGTACTTC. It codes for CASSLPSRDRDYEQYF.

The chain carries TRBV6-5 and TRBJ1-5; D not resolved. Trimming removed 6 bases at V and 4 bases at J, with 10 bases between. The CDR3 is made up of 13 amino acids. Germline V gives CDR1 MNHEY, CDR2 SVGAGI. The CDR3 spells CASRNTVNQPQHF. The CDR3 bases are TGTGCCAGCAGAAACACAGTAAATCAGCCCCAGCATTTT.

V and J are TRBV6-5 and TRBJ2-7; TRBD1 matches 7 bases. After removal of 5 bases from V and 7 bases from J, the junction contained 11 bases not matched to a gene. Looked up from germline, CDR1 is MNHEY and CDR2 is SVGAGI. The CDR3 spans 14 residues. The CDR3 region has the DNA TGTGCCAGCAGTGAGGGACGACAGGGTGAAGAGCAGTACTTC. Protein sequence: CASSEGRQGEEQYF.

This clone was detected once. The genes are TRBV30 and TRBJ2-1, with TRBD2 matching 12 bases. Germline CDR1 is GTSNPN and CDR2 is SVGIG (reference sequence). V trimming: 3 bases; J trimming: 9 bases; junction bases outside the gene matches: 6. The CDR3 is 14 amino acids. The CDR3 region has the DNA TGTGCCTGGAGGACTAGCGGGAGCAGTAGTGAGCAGTTCTTC. As protein: CAWRTSGSSSEQFF.

The V gene is TRBV9, the J gene TRBJ1-2; D is unresolved. The germline V and J ends were trimmed by 4 bases and 5 bases, with 9 bases remaining between them. The V gene's germline CDR1 is SGDLS and CDR2 YYNGEE. The CDR3 runs 12 residues. In DNA, the CDR3 is TGTGCCAGCAGCTCTTCCCTATATGGCTACACCTTC. Its translation is CASSSSLYGYTF.

The chain joins TRBV5-1 to TRBJ2-7, with 11 bases that match TRBD2. CDR1 and CDR2 from the germline V gene are SGHRS and YFSETQ. Trimming at V came to 4 bases and at J to 5 bases, leaving 11 bases not matched to a gene. The CDR3 sequence is 16 residues long. DNA for the CDR3: TGCGCCAGCAGCCCCATGACTAGCGGGATTGTCAACGAGCAGTACTTC. It encodes CASSPMTSGIVNEQYF.

The J gene is TRBJ1-5, the V gene TRBV4-1; 7 bases map to TRBD1. This CDR3 region has 15 residues. CDR1 and CDR2 from the germline V gene are MGHRA and YSYEKL. The V and J ends lost 0 bases and 2 bases, in that order; junction bases with no gene match: 1. The CDR3 protein is CASSQDGQGNQPQHF. CDR3 nucleotide sequence: TGCGCCAGCAGCCAAGACGGACAGGGCAATCAGCCCCAGCATTTT.

The CDR3 nucleotides read TGTGCCAGTAGTCCTAGCGGGGGGGCCCACGGGGAGCAGTACTTC. It is translated as CASSPSGGAHGEQYF. This chain links TRBV19 with TRBJ2-7, with 12 bases matching TRBD2. This CDR3 region has 15 residues. Germline CDR1 LNHDA, CDR2 SQIVND (reference sequence). V shed 5 bases and J 7 bases; nucleotides not matched to a gene: 9.

The chain carries TRBV5-6 and TRBJ2-5; 8 bases are a match to TRBD2. CDR3 length: 14 residues. V lost 3 bases to trimming and J lost 5 bases; unmatched junction nucleotides: 6. Germline lookup yields CDR1 SGHDT and CDR2 YYEEEE. The CDR3 here is CASSSAGGAETQYF. The CDR3 DNA reads TGTGCCAGCAGCTCGGCGGGGGGCGCCGAGACCCAGTACTTC.

The chain combines TRBV19 with TRBJ2-7; TRBD2 matches at 8 bases. The CDR3 runs to 15 residues. J was trimmed by 0 bases and V by 9 bases; bases with no gene match: 10. Germline CDR1 and CDR2: LNHDA and SQIVND (reference sequence). The CDR3 nucleotides are TGTGCCAGCAGTGTTTCGGGGGGGAGCTCCTACGAGCAGTACTTC. Its translation: CASSVSGGSSYEQYF.

Here the CDR3 reads CASSGDSIYGYTF. CDR3 bases: TGTGCCAGCAGCGGGGACAGCATCTATGGCTACACCTTC. V usage is TRBV11-2 and J usage is TRBJ1-2, with 7 bases fitting TRBD1. The CDR3 length is 13 residues. The junction had 4 bases not matched to a gene; V was cut back by 5 bases and J by 4 bases. Per the germline V gene, CDR1 is SGHAT and CDR2 is FQNNGV.

The chain recombines TRBV19 with TRBJ1-3, with D unclear. Trimming left V 11 bases short and J 0 bases short, with 8 bases between. The CDR3 runs to 12 residues. Germline loops: CDR1 LNHDA, CDR2 SQIVND (reference sequence). The CDR3 nucleotides read TGTGCCGGTCGGGGCTCTGGAAACACCATATATTTT. Its protein product is CAGRGSGNTIYF.

The chain recombines TRBV6-5 with TRBJ2-7; the D gene is possibly TRBD2 (5 bases). The germline V gene encodes CDR1 MNHEY and CDR2 SVGAGI. Trimming cost V 5 bases and J 2 bases, with 13 bases left between them. The CDR3 totals 14 residues. This chain's CDR3 is CASSLQGSPYEQYF. The CDR3 DNA reads as TGTGCCAGCAGTCTACAAGGGAGCCCCTACGAGCAGTACTTC.

CDR3 nucleotide sequence: TGTGCCAGCAGCTTAGCTCGACAGGGTTATGGCTACACCTTC. Translating it yields CASSLARQGYGYTF. The rearrangement joins TRBV7-8 to TRBJ1-2, with TRBD1 matching over 7 bases. V was pared by 0 bases and J by 5 bases, with 3 bases of the junction left unmatched. The CDR3 extends over 14 amino acids. Per germline, CDR1 SGHVS and CDR2 FQNEAQ.

This chain links TRBV5-1 with TRBJ2-3, with 7 bases fitting TRBD1. V lost 4 bases, J lost 4 bases, and 6 bases stayed unmatched. The CDR3 totals 14 residues. In germline, CDR1 is SGHRS, CDR2 YFSETQ. The CDR3 coding sequence is TGCGCCAGCAGCGTGGGGACAGATCCAGATACGCAGTATTTT. Its translation: CASSVGTDPDTQYF.

In this sample, this clone turned up once. This sequence joins TRBV30 and TRBJ2-5, with 16 bases fitting TRBD2. V shed 3 bases, J shed 7 bases, and the junction held 5 bases outside the gene matches. This CDR3 spans 15 amino acids. From germline, CDR1 is GTSNPN and CDR2 SVGIG (reference sequence). The CDR3 reads CAWRGTSGRAGTQYF. CDR3 DNA: TGTGCCTGGAGGGGGACTAGCGGGAGGGCTGGGACCCAGTACTTC.

The chain couples TRBV6-4 to TRBJ2-1; D remains unclear. CDR3 length: 15 residues. CDR1 and CDR2 from the germline V gene are MRHNA and SNTAGT. V was trimmed by 2 bases and J by 6 bases, leaving 14 bases between them. CDR3 in amino acids: CASSDPTIASNEQFF. The DNA of the CDR3 is TGTGCCAGCAGTGACCCTACTATCGCGTCCAATGAGCAGTTCTTC.

The chain recombines TRBV5-1 with TRBJ1-3; 9 bases match TRBD1. Germline trimming cut 0 bases from V and 2 bases from J; bases unmatched to any gene: 6. Germline V gene data show CDR1 as SGHRS and CDR2 as YFSETQ. CDR3 length equals 17 residues. The DNA of the CDR3 is TGCGCCAGCAGCTTGGTAGCGGGACAGGGCCCTGGAAACACCATATATTTT. It translates to CASSLVAGQGPGNTIYF.

The chain joins TRBV11-3 to TRBJ1-3; tentative D call: TRBD1 (6 bases). The germline gives CDR1 SGHNT, CDR2 YENEEA. The germline V and J ends were trimmed by 1 base and 0 bases, with 10 bases remaining between them. This CDR3 has 16 residues. CDR3 in amino acids: CASSLVTGSSGNTIYF. As DNA, the CDR3 is TGTGCCAGCAGCTTAGTTACAGGGAGCTCTGGAAACACCATATATTTT.

The chain uses TRBV7-9 and TRBJ1-2; 10 nucleotides match TRBD1. Per germline, CDR1 SEHNR and CDR2 FQNEAQ (reference sequence). Trimming at V came to 4 bases and at J to 4 bases, leaving 9 bases not matched to a gene. This CDR3 has 16 residues. The CDR3 sequence is CASSSGATGGAYGYTF. The CDR3 coding sequence is TGTGCCAGCAGCTCCGGCGCGACAGGGGGCGCCTATGGCTACACCTTC.

This chain joins TRBV30 and TRBJ1-2; D is perhaps TRBD1 (6 bases). The CDR3 contains 15 residues. Germline V gene data show CDR1 as GTSNPN and CDR2 as SVGIG (reference sequence). Trimming shortened V by 2 bases and J by 8 bases, and 21 bases separated the two germline ends. CDR3 in amino acids: CAWSLTRQAESGYTF. The CDR3 DNA reads as TGTGCCTGGAGTCTCACCCGACAGGCCGAAAGCGGCTACACCTTC. Filled out from reference TRBV30 and TRBJ1-2, the complete variable domain reads SQTIHQWPATLVQPVGSPLSLECTVEGTSNPNLYWYRQAAGRGLQLLFYSVGIGQISSEVPQNLSASRPQDRQFILSSKKLLLSDSGFYLCAWSLTRQAESGYTFGSGTRLTVV.

This CDR3 is CASSLRRDMTYEQYF. CDR3 DNA sequence: TGCGCCAGCAGCTTGAGACGGGACATGACGTACGAGCAGTACTTC. V and J are TRBV5-1 and TRBJ2-7; D is perhaps TRBD1 (6 bases). This CDR3 has 15 amino acids. Deletions cut 1 base from V and 4 bases from J, with 15 bases between. CDR1 is SGHRS, CDR2 YFSETQ, per germline.

The chain uses TRBV10-1 and TRBJ2-7; 7 bases match TRBD2. The CDR3 is 15 amino acids. V shed 4 bases, J shed 0 bases, and the junction held 6 bases outside the gene matches. Germline V gene lookup returns CDR1 WNHNN and CDR2 SYGVQD (reference sequence). In DNA form, the CDR3 reads TGCGCCAGCAGTGGGTCGGGAGGTTTCTCCTACGAGCAGTACTTC. Translation: CASSGSGGFSYEQYF.